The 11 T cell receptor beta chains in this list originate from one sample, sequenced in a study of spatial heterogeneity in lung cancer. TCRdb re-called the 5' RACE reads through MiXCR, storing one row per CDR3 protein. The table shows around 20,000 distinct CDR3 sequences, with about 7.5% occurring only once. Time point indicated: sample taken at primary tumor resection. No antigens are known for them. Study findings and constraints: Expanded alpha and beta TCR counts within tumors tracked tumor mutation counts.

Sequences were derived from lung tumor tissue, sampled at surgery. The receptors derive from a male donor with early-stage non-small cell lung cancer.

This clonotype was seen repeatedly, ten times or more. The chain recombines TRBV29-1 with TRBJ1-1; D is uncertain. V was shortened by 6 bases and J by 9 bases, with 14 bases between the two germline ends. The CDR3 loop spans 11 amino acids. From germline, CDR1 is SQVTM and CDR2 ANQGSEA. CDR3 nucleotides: TGCAGCGTCTTCGGACTAAATCAAGCTTTCTTT. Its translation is CSVFGLNQAFF.

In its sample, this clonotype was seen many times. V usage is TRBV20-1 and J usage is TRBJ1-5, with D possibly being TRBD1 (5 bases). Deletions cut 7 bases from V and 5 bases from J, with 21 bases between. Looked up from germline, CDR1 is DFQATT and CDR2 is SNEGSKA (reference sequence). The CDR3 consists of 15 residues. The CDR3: CSVPGGPGSDQPQHF. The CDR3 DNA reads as TGCAGTGTTCCGGGAGGACCAGGGTCCGATCAGCCCCAGCATTTT.

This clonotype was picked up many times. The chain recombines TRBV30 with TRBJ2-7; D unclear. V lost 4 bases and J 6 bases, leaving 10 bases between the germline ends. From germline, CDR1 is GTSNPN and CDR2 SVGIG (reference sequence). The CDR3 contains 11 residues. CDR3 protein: CAWTRTGEQYF. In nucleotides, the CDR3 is TGTGCCTGGACCCGGACGGGCGAGCAGTACTTC. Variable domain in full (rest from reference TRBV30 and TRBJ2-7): SQTIHQWPATLVQPVGSPLSLECTVEGTSNPNLYWYRQAAGRGLQLLFYSVGIGQISSEVPQNLSASRPQDRQFILSSKKLLLSDSGFYLCAWTRTGEQYFGPGTRLTVT.

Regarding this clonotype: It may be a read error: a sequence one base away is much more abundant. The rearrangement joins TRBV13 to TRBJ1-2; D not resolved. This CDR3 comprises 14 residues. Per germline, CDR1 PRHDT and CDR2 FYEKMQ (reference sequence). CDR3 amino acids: CANSLADEDYGYTF. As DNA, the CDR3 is TGTGCCAACAGCTTAGCAGATGAAGACTATGGCTACACCTTC.

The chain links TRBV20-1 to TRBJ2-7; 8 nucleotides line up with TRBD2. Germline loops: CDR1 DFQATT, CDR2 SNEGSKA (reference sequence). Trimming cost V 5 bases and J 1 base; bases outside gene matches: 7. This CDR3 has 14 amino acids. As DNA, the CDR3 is TGCAGTGCTCGGAGGGCGGGGGGTTCCTACGAGCAGTACTTC. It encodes CSARRAGGSYEQYF.

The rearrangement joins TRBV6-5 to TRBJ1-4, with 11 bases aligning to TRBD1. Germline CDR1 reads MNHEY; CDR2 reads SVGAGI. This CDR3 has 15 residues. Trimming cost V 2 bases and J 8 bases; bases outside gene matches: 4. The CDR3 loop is CASSYGGQGGEKLFF. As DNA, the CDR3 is TGTGCCAGCAGTTACGGGGGACAGGGGGGCGAAAAACTGTTTTTT.

The CDR3 loop is CASSQDRGGAVDTQYF. The DNA of the CDR3 is TGTGCCAGCAGCCAAGATCGAGGGGGGGCGGTAGATACGCAGTATTTT. V gene TRBV4-2 combines with J gene TRBJ2-3, with D possibly TRBD2 on 7 matching bases. Per the germline V gene, CDR1 is LGHNA and CDR2 is YNFKEQ. The CDR3 sequence is 16 residues long. Trimming left V 0 bases short and J 5 bases short, with 15 bases between.

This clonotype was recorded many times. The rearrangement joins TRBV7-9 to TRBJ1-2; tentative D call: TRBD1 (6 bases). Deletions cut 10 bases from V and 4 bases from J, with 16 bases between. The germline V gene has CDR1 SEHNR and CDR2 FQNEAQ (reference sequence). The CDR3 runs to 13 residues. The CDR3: CATPGGTVYGYTF. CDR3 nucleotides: TGTGCCACACCCGGGGGCACGGTCTATGGCTACACCTTC.

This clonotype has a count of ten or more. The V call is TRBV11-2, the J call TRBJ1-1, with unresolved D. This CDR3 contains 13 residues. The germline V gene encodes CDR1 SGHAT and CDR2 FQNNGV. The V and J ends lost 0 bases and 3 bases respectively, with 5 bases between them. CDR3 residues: CASSLERDTEAFF. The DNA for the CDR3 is TGTGCCAGCAGCTTAGAAAGAGACACTGAAGCTTTCTTT.

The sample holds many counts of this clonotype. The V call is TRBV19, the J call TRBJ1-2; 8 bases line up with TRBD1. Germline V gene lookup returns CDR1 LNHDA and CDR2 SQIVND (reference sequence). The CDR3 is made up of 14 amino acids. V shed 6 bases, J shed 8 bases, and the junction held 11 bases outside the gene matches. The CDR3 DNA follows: TGTGCCAGTAGCGATCGGCAGGGGGCTCGGGGCTACACCTTC. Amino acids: CASSDRQGARGYTF. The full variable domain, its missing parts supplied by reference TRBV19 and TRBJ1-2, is DGGITQSPKYLFRKEGQNVTLSCEQNLNHDAMYWYRQDPGQGLRLIYYSQIVNDFQKGDIAEGYSVSREKKESFPLTVTSAQKNPTAFYLCASSDRQGARGYTFGSGTRLTVV.

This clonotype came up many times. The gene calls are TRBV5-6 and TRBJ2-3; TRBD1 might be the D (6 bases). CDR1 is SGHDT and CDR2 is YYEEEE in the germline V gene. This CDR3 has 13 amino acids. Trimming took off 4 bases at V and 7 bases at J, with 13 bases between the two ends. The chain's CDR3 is CASSPVGQNTQYF. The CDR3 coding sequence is TGTGCCAGCAGCCCCGTCGGACAGAATACGCAGTATTTT.